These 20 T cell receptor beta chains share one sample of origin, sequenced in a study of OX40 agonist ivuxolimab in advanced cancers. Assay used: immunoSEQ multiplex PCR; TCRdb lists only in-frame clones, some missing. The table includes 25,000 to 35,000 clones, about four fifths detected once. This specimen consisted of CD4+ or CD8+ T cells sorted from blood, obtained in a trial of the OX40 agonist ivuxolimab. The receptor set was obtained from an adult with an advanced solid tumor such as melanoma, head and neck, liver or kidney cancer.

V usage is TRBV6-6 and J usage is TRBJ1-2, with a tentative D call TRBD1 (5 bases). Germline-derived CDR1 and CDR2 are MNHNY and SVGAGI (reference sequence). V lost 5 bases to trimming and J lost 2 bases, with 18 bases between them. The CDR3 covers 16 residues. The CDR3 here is CASSQVPWGVNYGYTF. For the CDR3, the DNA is TGTGCCAGCAGTCAAGTGCCATGGGGGGTAAACTATGGCTACACCTTC.

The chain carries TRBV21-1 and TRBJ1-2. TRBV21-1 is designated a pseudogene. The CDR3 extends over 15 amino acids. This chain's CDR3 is CASSKVVWNTRGYTF. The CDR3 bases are TGTGCCAGCAGCAAAGTCGTGTGGAATACGAGAGGCTACACCTTC.

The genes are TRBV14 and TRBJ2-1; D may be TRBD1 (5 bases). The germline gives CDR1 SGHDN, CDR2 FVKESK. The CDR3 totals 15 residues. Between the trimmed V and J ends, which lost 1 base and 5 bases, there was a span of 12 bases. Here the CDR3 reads CASSQGGGGHNEQFF. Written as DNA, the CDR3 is TGTGCCAGCAGCCAAGGGGGCGGTGGCCACAATGAGCAGTTCTTC.

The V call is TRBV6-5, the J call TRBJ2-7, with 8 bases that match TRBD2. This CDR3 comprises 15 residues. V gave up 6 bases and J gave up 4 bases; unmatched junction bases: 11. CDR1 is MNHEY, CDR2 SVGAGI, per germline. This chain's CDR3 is CASSESSGGMYEQYF. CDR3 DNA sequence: TGTGCCAGCAGCGAGTCTTCGGGAGGGATGTACGAGCAGTACTTC.

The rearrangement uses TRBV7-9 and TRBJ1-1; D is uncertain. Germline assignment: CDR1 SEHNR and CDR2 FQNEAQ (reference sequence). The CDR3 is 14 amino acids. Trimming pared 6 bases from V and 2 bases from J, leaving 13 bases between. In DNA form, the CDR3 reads TGTGCCAGCAGATTACGGGGAGAAAACACTGAAGCTTTCTTT. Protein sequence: CASRLRGENTEAFF.

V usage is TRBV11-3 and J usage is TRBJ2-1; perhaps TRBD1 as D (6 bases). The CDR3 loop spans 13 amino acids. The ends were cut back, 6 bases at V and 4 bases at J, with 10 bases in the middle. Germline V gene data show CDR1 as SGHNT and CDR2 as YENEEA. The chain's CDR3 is CASRPQGYNEQFF. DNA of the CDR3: TGTGCCAGCAGGCCACAGGGTTACAATGAGCAGTTCTTC.

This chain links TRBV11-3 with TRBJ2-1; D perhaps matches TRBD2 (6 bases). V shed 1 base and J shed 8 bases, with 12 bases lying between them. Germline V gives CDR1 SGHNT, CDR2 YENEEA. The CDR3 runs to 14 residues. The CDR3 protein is CASSLAGVGYEQFF. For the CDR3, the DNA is TGTGCCAGCAGCTTAGCGGGAGTAGGGTATGAGCAGTTCTTC.

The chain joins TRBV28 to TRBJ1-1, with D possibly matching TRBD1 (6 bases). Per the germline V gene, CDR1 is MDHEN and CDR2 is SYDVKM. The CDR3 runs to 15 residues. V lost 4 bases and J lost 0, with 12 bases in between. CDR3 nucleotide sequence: TGTGCCAGCAGTTCTCCCGGGACAATGAACACTGAAGCTTTCTTT. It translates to CASSSPGTMNTEAFF.

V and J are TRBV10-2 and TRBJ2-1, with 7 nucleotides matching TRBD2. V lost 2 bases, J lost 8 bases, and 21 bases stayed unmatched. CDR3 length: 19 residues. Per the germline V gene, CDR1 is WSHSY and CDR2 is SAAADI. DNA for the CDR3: TGCGCCAGCAGTGAGGAGCGTCCCCTTTCTAGCGGACGAAGGGATGAGCAGTTCTTC. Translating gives CASSEERPLSSGRRDEQFF.

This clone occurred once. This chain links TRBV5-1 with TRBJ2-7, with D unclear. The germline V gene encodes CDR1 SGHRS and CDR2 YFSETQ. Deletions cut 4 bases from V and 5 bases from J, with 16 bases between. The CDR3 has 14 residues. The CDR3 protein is CASSARTGNDEQYF. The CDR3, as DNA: TGCGCCAGCAGCGCCCGGACGGGTAACGACGAGCAGTACTTC.

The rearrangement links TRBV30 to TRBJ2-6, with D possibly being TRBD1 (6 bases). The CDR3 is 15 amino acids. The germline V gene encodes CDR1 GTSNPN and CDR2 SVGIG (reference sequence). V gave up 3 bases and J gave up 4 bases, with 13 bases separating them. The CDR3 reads CAWSHTGYGANVLTF. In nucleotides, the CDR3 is TGTGCCTGGAGCCACACAGGGTACGGGGCCAACGTCCTGACTTTC.

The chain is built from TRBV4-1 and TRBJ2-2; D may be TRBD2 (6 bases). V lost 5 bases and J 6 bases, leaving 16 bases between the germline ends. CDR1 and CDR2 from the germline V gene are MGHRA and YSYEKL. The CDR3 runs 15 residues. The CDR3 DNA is TGCGCCAGCAGCTCCTTCTCGGGGGAGCCCGGGGAGCTGTTTTTT. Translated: CASSSFSGEPGELFF.

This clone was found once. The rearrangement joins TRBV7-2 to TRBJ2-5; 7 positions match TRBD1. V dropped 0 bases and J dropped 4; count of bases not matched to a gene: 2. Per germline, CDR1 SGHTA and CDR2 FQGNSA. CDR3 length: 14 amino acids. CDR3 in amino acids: CASSLAGGIETQYF. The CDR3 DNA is TGTGCCAGCAGCTTAGCAGGGGGCATAGAGACCCAGTACTTC. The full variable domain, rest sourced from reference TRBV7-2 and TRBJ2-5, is GAGVSQSPSNKVTEKGKDVELRCDPISGHTALYWYRQSLGQGLEFLIYFQGNSAPDKSGLPSDRFSAERTGGSVSTLTIQRTQQEDSAVYLCASSLAGGIETQYFGPGTRLLVL.

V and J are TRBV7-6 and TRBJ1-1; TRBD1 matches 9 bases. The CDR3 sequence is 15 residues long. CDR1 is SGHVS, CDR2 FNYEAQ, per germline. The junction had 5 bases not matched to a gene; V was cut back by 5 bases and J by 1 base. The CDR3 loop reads CASSPRQGENTEAFF. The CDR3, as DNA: TGTGCCAGCAGCCCCCGACAGGGGGAGAACACTGAAGCTTTCTTT.

Written as DNA, the CDR3 is TGTGCCAGTAGTATGGTTGGCATCGTCAATCAGCCCCAGCATTTT. Amino acids: CASSMVGIVNQPQHF. The rearrangement joins TRBV19 to TRBJ1-5; D is unresolved. V lost 3 bases and J 3 bases, leaving 12 bases between the germline ends. The CDR3 covers 15 residues. CDR1 is LNHDA and CDR2 is SQIVND in the germline V gene (reference sequence).

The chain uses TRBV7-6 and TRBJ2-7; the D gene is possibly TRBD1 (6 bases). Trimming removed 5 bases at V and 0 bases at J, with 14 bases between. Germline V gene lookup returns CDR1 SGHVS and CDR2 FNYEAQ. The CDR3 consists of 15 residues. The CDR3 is CASSLGQGLSYEQYF. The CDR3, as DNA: TGTGCCAGCAGCCTCGGGCAGGGGCTCTCCTACGAGCAGTACTTC.

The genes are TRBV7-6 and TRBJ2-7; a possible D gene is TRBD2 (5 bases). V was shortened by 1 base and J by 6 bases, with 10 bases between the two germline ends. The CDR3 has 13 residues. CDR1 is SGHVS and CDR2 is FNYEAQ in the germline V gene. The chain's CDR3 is CASSLGVGAEQYF. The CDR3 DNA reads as TGTGCCAGCAGCTTAGGAGTGGGAGCCGAGCAGTACTTC. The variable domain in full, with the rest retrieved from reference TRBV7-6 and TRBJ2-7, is GAGVSQSPRYKVTKRGQDVALRCDPISGHVSLYWYRQALGQGPEFLTYFNYEAQQDKSGLPNDRFSAERPEGSISTLTIQRTEQRDSAMYRCASSLGVGAEQYFGPGTRLTVT.

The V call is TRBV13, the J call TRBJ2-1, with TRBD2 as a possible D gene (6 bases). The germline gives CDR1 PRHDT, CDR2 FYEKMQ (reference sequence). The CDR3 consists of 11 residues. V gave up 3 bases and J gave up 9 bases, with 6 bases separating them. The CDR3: CASSLGGEQFF. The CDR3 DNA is TGTGCCAGCAGCTTGGGGGGTGAGCAGTTCTTC.

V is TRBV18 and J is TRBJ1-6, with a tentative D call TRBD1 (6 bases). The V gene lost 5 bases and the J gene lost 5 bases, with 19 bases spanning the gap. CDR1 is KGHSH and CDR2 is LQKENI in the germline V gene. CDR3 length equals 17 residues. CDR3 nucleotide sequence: TGTGCCAGCTCAATACAGGGCGGGGAGTTTAATAATTCACCCCTCCACTTT. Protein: CASSIQGGEFNNSPLHF.

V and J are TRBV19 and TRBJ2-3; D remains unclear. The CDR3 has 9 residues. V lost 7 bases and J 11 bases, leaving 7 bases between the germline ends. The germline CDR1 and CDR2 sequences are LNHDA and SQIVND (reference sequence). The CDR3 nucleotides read TGTGCCAGTAATAAACAGCAGTATTTT. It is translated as CASNKQQYF.